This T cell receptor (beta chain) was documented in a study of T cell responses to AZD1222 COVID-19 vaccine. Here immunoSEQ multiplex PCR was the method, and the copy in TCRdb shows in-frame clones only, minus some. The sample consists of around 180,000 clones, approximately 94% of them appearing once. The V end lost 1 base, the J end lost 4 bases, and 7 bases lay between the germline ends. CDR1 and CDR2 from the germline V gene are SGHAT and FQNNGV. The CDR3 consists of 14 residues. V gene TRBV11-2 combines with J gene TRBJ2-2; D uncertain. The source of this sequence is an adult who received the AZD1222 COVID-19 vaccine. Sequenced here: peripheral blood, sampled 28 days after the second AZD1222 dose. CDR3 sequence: CASSLGHVTGELFF. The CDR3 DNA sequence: TGTGCCAGCAGCTTAGGGCACGTCACCGGGGAGCTGTTTTTT.